This T cell receptor beta chain was identified in a study of CXCR3-negative and CXCR3-positive naive CD8 T cells. Overall study findings and caveats: Similar TRBV-TRBJ gene usage was seen in naive CXCR3-negative and CXCR3-positive cells, but not in memory cells. TRB CDR3 properties served as the basis for inferring TCR strength, and surface CD5 was comparable between naive subsets.

The authors made the TRB cDNA libraries by 5' RACE using UMI labels. TCRdb re-analyzed the 5' RACE reads; it lists each CDR3 protein once, without DNA. The sample features 43,000 or so distinct CDR3 sequences, with roughly 1.5% in its top ten. Germline-derived CDR1 and CDR2 are LNHNV and YYDKDF (reference sequence). CDR3 length: 17 amino acids. Sorts performed in triplicate captured roughly 320,000 cells each from every CD8+ T cell subset. A note on this clonotype: What it recognizes is unknown.

Sequenced material: naive CXCR3- CD8+ T cells from blood. Subset meaning: CD45RO-CCR7+CD27+CD95- naive CD8+ T cells lacking CXCR3 (TNR3-). The chain has TRBV15 and TRBJ2-2; there is no DNA to check the TCRdb D call of TRBD1. The receptor's source is a human donor in good health. Some clones in this sample may be carry-over from other donors' samples. The CDR3 sequence is CATSRGAGTTNTGELFF.